Shown below are 20 T cell receptor beta chains from a single sample sequenced in a study of shared clonotypes between healthy human individuals. The protocol was immunoSEQ multiplex PCR, while the TCRdb copy is restricted to in-frame clones and leaves out a portion. The sample has approximately 2.5 million clones, 90% to 95% seen once. The sequenced material came from naive CD4+ T cells sorted from blood. Subset denoted: CD45RA+ positively selected. All receptors come from a man between 18 and 29 years old in good health.

The chain links TRBV27 to TRBJ1-2; 8 bases are shared with TRBD1. The CDR3 runs to 14 residues. Germline CDR1 is MNHEY and CDR2 is SMNVEV (reference sequence). The J segment lost 4 bases and the V segment lost 5 bases, leaving 6 bases of the junction unmatched. The CDR3 region has the DNA TGTGCCAGCAGTCCCAGGGACAGGTCCTATGGCTACACCTTC. The encoded protein is CASSPRDRSYGYTF.

The chain links TRBV5-5 to TRBJ2-6; D is perhaps TRBD2 (5 bases). This CDR3 is 17 amino acids long. Trimming pared 0 bases from V and 4 bases from J, leaving 14 bases between. Germline V gene sequence: CDR1 SGHKS, CDR2 YYEKEE (reference sequence). The chain's CDR3 is CASSLALRGNGANVLTF. As DNA, the CDR3 is TGTGCCAGCAGCTTGGCCCTGCGAGGGAACGGGGCCAACGTCCTGACTTTC.

This clone has more than one count but fewer than ten. V gene TRBV4-1 combines with J gene TRBJ1-5; possibly TRBD1 for D (5 bases). The CDR3 is 14 residues long. Between the trimmed V and J ends, which lost 4 bases and 3 bases, there was a span of 10 bases. CDR1 MGHRA and CDR2 YSYEKL come from the germline V gene. The CDR3 DNA is TGCGCCAGCAGCCCGACAGACAACAATCAGCCCCAGCATTTT. Translation gives CASSPTDNNQPQHF.

The chain combines TRBV7-2 with TRBJ2-5; perhaps TRBD1 as D (6 bases). V lost 4 bases to trimming and J lost 3 bases, with 12 bases between them. Germline V lookup: CDR1 SGHTA, CDR2 FQGNSA. The CDR3 runs to 14 residues. The CDR3 coding sequence is TGTGCCAGCAGCTCCCAGGGGCAGAAAGAGACCCAGTACTTC. This gives the protein CASSSQGQKETQYF.

J is TRBJ2-7 and V is TRBV19; D is possibly TRBD1 (5 bases). Germline V gene data show CDR1 as LNHDA and CDR2 as SQIVND (reference sequence). The CDR3 runs to 16 residues. V shed 1 base and J shed 0 bases, with 13 bases lying between them. The CDR3 DNA reads as TGTGCCAGTAGTATAGGCTACAGGCTTGACTCCTACGAGCAGTACTTC. Translation: CASSIGYRLDSYEQYF.

V usage is TRBV18 and J usage is TRBJ2-5; D possibly corresponds to TRBD1 (6 bases). The CDR3 loop spans 15 amino acids. The ends were cut back, 5 bases at V and 5 bases at J, with 18 bases in the middle. From germline, CDR1 is KGHSH and CDR2 LQKENI. CDR3 coding DNA: TGTGCCAGCTCAACAGGGACATCCACTCAGGAGACCCAGTACTTC. Protein product: CASSTGTSTQETQYF.

The V call is TRBV2, the J call TRBJ2-5; D is undetermined. The length of the CDR3 is 13 residues. Per germline, CDR1 SNHLY and CDR2 FYNNEI. V was cut by 4 bases and J by 5 bases, with 11 bases left in between. The CDR3 here is CASSGQMGETQYF. The CDR3 DNA reads as TGTGCCAGCAGTGGACAAATGGGGGAGACCCAGTACTTC.

Turning to this clone: Other nucleotide sequences in the sample specify the same CDR3. This chain joins TRBV18 and TRBJ2-7, with a possible D match to TRBD1 (5 bases). V lost 2 bases and J lost 0, with 8 bases in between. This CDR3 region has 14 residues. The V gene's germline CDR1 is KGHSH and CDR2 LQKENI. The CDR3 region has the DNA TGTGCCAGCTCACCAGTTGACAGCTCCTACGAGCAGTACTTC. Its protein product is CASSPVDSSYEQYF.

The DNA for the CDR3 is TGTGCCAGCAGCATCCGGGACAGGGGTACCTACGAGCAGTACTTC. Translated, it gives CASSIRDRGTYEQYF. This chain uses TRBV7-8 with TRBJ2-7; 10 positions agree with TRBD1. CDR1 SGHVS and CDR2 FQNEAQ come from the germline V gene. The V and J ends lost 5 bases and 2 bases, in that order; junction bases with no gene match: 6. The CDR3 consists of 15 residues.

The chain has TRBV5-4 and TRBJ2-5; D gene unclear. The assigned J gene may be wrong: the sequence end matches TRBJ2-7 better. The CDR3 has 11 amino acids. Germline CDR1 SGHNT, CDR2 YYREEE (reference sequence). The DNA of the CDR3 is TGTGCCAGCAGCCCTACCTACGAGCAGTACTTC. This sequence encodes CASSPTYEQYF.

V gene TRBV10-3 combines with J gene TRBJ2-5; 7 bases map to TRBD1. The CDR3 length is 13 residues. V lost 7 bases, J lost 3 bases, and 5 bases stayed unmatched. The germline CDR1 and CDR2 sequences are ENHRY and SYGVKD. The CDR3, as DNA: TGTGCCATCAATAAGGGGGCCGAAGAGACCCAGTACTTC. Its protein is CAINKGAEETQYF.

The rearrangement joins TRBV6-1 to TRBJ2-7, with D uncertain. This CDR3 contains 13 residues. V lost 4 bases to trimming and J lost 3 bases, with 10 bases between them. CDR1 is MNHNS, CDR2 SASEGT, per germline. CDR3 DNA sequence: TGTGCCAGCAGTGTAGAGGCAGACTACGAGCAGTACTTC. Encoded protein: CASSVEADYEQYF.

The rearrangement links TRBV13 to TRBJ1-2; no firm D call. V was cut by 8 bases and J by 4 bases, with 11 bases left in between. This CDR3 comprises 12 residues. The V gene's germline CDR1 is PRHDT and CDR2 FYEKMQ (reference sequence). The DNA of the CDR3 is TGTGCCAGCTCTGGGAAGGGCTATGGCTACACCTTC. Translation: CASSGKGYGYTF.

Points on this clone: Other DNA sequences in the same sample also yield this CDR3. The chain carries TRBV6-5 and TRBJ2-6, with unresolved D. Trimming pared 6 bases from V and 1 base from J, leaving 7 bases between. CDR1 MNHEY and CDR2 SVGAGI come from the germline V gene. The CDR3 is 14 amino acids. The CDR3 region has the DNA TGTGCCAGCAGCTCCTCTTCTGGGGCCAACGTCCTGACTTTC. This sequence encodes CASSSSSGANVLTF.

The chain carries TRBV6-1 and TRBJ1-4, with 10 bases aligning to TRBD1. V shed 5 bases and J 8 bases; nucleotides not matched to a gene: 5. Germline loops: CDR1 MNHNS, CDR2 SASEGT. This CDR3 has 14 amino acids. The CDR3 nucleotides are TGTGCCAGCAGTAGACAGGGGGCTGGAGAAAAACTGTTTTTT. Its translation: CASSRQGAGEKLFF.

This clone was seen a few times. This rearrangement joins TRBV30 to TRBJ1-1; a possible D gene is TRBD1 (6 bases). CDR3 length: 14 amino acids. V lost 3 bases and J lost 4, with 15 bases in between. Germline V CDR1 and CDR2: GTSNPN, SVGIG (reference sequence). CDR3 region: CAWRRSQGVTEAFF. The CDR3 DNA follows: TGTGCCTGGAGACGATCACAGGGAGTCACTGAAGCTTTCTTT.

The rearrangement joins TRBV25-1 to TRBJ1-3; a weak D match, TRBD1 (6 bases). The germline V gene has CDR1 MGHDK and CDR2 SYGVNS. CDR3 length: 15 residues. V lost 4 bases to trimming and J lost 4 bases, with 14 bases between them. The CDR3 loop reads CASSGGRGVGNTIYF. The CDR3, as DNA: TGTGCCAGCAGTGGGGGCAGGGGAGTCGGAAACACCATATATTTT.

The chain combines TRBV6-5 with TRBJ2-1; D might be TRBD2 (5 bases). The germline CDR1 and CDR2 sequences are MNHEY and SVGAGI. The ends were cut back, 2 bases at V and 5 bases at J, with 7 bases in the middle. The CDR3 runs 13 residues. CDR3 DNA sequence: TGTGCCAGCAGTTACGGGAGTAACAATGAGCAGTTCTTC. It encodes CASSYGSNNEQFF.

This sequence joins TRBV6-1 and TRBJ2-3; TRBD2 aligns across 11 bases. The V gene end was trimmed by 4 bases and the J gene end by 0 bases; junction bases not matched to a gene: 6. This CDR3 is 17 amino acids long. Germline values: CDR1 MNHNS, CDR2 SASEGT. CDR3 protein: CASSVASGRRSTDTQYF. The CDR3 DNA sequence: TGTGCCAGCAGTGTGGCTAGCGGGAGGAGAAGCACAGATACGCAGTATTTT.

This clone occurred a few times. The V call is TRBV9, the J call TRBJ1-6, with TRBD1 as a possible D gene (6 bases). This CDR3 contains 15 residues. Germline V gives CDR1 SGDLS, CDR2 YYNGEE. V shed 3 bases and J shed 9 bases, with 16 bases lying between them. DNA for the CDR3: TGTGCCAGCAGCGCGCACGAGGACAGTAGTTCACCCCTCCACTTT. Protein sequence: CASSAHEDSSSPLHF.